Below are 15 T cell receptor beta chains sequenced from a single sample in a study of blood T cell repertoires in COVID-19. Profiling relied on immunoSEQ multiplex PCR, and the TCRdb table lists in-frame clones only, not all of them. The sample consists of 68,000 or so clones, around 80% of them appearing once. The sequenced sample consisted of peripheral blood. These receptors were taken from a human donor in a cohort sampled during active COVID-19.

The chain joins TRBV29-1 to TRBJ2-5; possibly TRBD1 for D (6 bases). CDR3 length: 12 amino acids. Trimming took off 1 base at V and 5 bases at J, with 8 bases between the two ends. Looked up from germline, CDR1 is SQVTM and CDR2 is ANQGSEA. The chain's CDR3 is CSVEAGVETQYF. The CDR3 bases are TGCAGCGTTGAAGCAGGGGTTGAGACCCAGTACTTC.

The chain has TRBV7-2 and TRBJ2-1, with D unclear. The germline V gene encodes CDR1 SGHTA and CDR2 FQGNSA. The V end was cut by 1 base, the J end by 9 bases, with 7 bases between. This CDR3 has 12 amino acids. The CDR3 loop reads CASSLDGGEQFF. The CDR3 DNA reads as TGTGCCAGCAGCTTAGACGGCGGTGAGCAGTTCTTC.

The chain links TRBV5-6 to TRBJ2-1; possible D gene TRBD1, 6 bases. Germline values: CDR1 SGHDT, CDR2 YYEEEE. V was trimmed by 0 bases and J by 11 bases, leaving 15 bases between them. CDR3 length equals 14 residues. CDR3 DNA: TGTGCCAGCAGCTTGGAACAGGGAAGGTTGAAGCAGTTCTTC. This encodes CASSLEQGRLKQFF. The whole variable domain, filled in from reference TRBV5-6 and TRBJ2-1, reads DAGVTQSPTHLIKTRGQQVTLRCSPKSGHDTVSWYQQALGQGPQFIFQYYEEEERQRGNFPDRFSGHQFPNYSSELNVNALLLGDSALYLCASSLEQGRLKQFFGPGTRLTVL.

The chain carries TRBV5-1 and TRBJ1-1, with 8 bases identical to TRBD1. With V trimmed by 4 bases and J by 5 bases, 10 bases remained unmatched. Germline CDR1 reads SGHRS; CDR2 reads YFSETQ. The CDR3 runs to 15 residues. DNA of the CDR3: TGCGCCAGCAGCCCGGACAGGGCGTGGGTTACTGAAGCTTTCTTT. Translated: CASSPDRAWVTEAFF.

V and J are TRBV2 and TRBJ1-2; D may be TRBD1 (6 bases). The CDR3 totals 16 residues. Between the trimmed V and J ends, which lost 4 bases and 6 bases, there was a span of 21 bases. The germline gives CDR1 SNHLY, CDR2 FYNNEI. The chain's CDR3 is CASSVMGGARSNGYTF. The CDR3 coding sequence is TGTGCCAGCAGTGTAATGGGGGGGGCGCGAAGTAATGGCTACACCTTC.

The V and J genes are TRBV4-2 and TRBJ2-1; D ambiguous. With 4 bases removed from V and 0 bases from J, the gap between germline ends came to 10 bases. The CDR3 length is 15 residues. CDR1 is LGHNA, CDR2 YNFKEQ, per germline. CDR3 protein: CASSPHWASYNEQFF. CDR3 DNA sequence: TGTGCCAGCAGCCCCCACTGGGCCTCCTACAATGAGCAGTTCTTC.

The chain uses TRBV2 and TRBJ2-6; D not resolved. V lost 5 bases, J lost 4 bases, and 15 bases lay in between. Germline V gene lookup returns CDR1 SNHLY and CDR2 FYNNEI. The CDR3 has 16 amino acids. The CDR3 region has the DNA TGTGCCAGCAGTAGAACGGTCCTAATGGGGGCCAACGTCCTGACTTTC. It codes for CASSRTVLMGANVLTF.

The V and J genes are TRBV9 and TRBJ2-1; TRBD2 agrees at 9 bases. V trimming: 0 bases; J trimming: 10 bases; junction bases outside the gene matches: 11. This CDR3 region has 16 residues. Per the germline V gene, CDR1 is SGDLS and CDR2 is YYNGEE. The CDR3 loop is CASSVGAGGGFIEQFF. DNA of the CDR3: TGTGCCAGCAGCGTAGGGGCGGGAGGGGGATTTATCGAGCAGTTCTTC. Full variable domain (remainder filled in from reference TRBV9 and TRBJ2-1): DSGVTQTPKHLITATGQRVTLRCSPRSGDLSVYWYQQSLDQGLQFLIQYYNGEERAKGNILERFSAQQFPDLHSELNLSSLELGDSALYFCASSVGAGGGFIEQFFGPGTRLTVL.

There are a few counts of this clone. V is TRBV9 and J is TRBJ2-3; possible D gene TRBD2, 5 bases. CDR3 length: 17 residues. V dropped 0 bases and J dropped 2 bases, with 16 bases sitting between them. Germline CDR1 SGDLS, CDR2 YYNGEE. The CDR3 DNA sequence: TGTGCCAGCAGCGTAGGGCTTCTAACTAGGTCCACAGATACGCAGTATTTT. Translated: CASSVGLLTRSTDTQYF.

The chain carries TRBV12-3 or TRBV12-4 and TRBJ2-5; 9 positions match TRBD1. The CDR3 spans 13 residues. Trimming removed 6 bases from V and 4 bases from J; junction bases left unmatched: 3. The DNA of the CDR3 is TGTGCCAGCAGCCGACAGGGGGGAGAGACCCAGTACTTC. This codes for CASSRQGGETQYF.

The chain employs TRBV29-1 and TRBJ1-4, with D uncertain. V was trimmed by 5 bases and J by 11 bases, leaving 15 bases between them. The CDR3 spans 12 residues. The germline V gene has CDR1 SQVTM and CDR2 ANQGSEA. CDR3 nucleotides: TGCAGCGTTCCCACCGCGGGTGGGAAACTGTTTTTT. It codes for CSVPTAGGKLFF.

The chain is built from TRBV5-1 and TRBJ2-1; 9 bases agree with TRBD1. Germline V gene data show CDR1 as SGHRS and CDR2 as YFSETQ. This CDR3 has 17 residues. J lost 4 bases, V lost 4 bases, and 12 bases had no gene match. CDR3 residues: CASSLDRGGGNYNEQFF. CDR3 nucleotides: TGCGCCAGCAGCCTGGACAGGGGTGGGGGAAATTACAATGAGCAGTTCTTC.

V usage is TRBV16 and J usage is TRBJ1-1; weak D call: TRBD1 (6 bases). Germline CDR1 and CDR2: KGHSY and FQNENV. The CDR3 runs 16 residues. The V end was cut by 3 bases, the J end by 7 bases, with 21 bases between. The CDR3 loop reads CASSQEPTGRFGEAFF. The CDR3 DNA sequence: TGTGCCAGCAGCCAGGAACCGACAGGTCGTTTTGGTGAAGCTTTCTTT.

V usage is TRBV11-2 and J usage is TRBJ2-3; D gene unclear. Per the germline V gene, CDR1 is SGHAT and CDR2 is FQNNGV. V gave up 10 bases and J gave up 3 bases, with 17 bases separating them. The CDR3 runs 14 residues. The DNA for the CDR3 is TGTGCCACAGCCGATCGAGGTCATACAGATACGCAGTATTTT. Amino acids: CATADRGHTDTQYF.

To note about this clone: Other DNA sequences in the same sample also yield this CDR3. The J gene is TRBJ2-5, the V gene TRBV28, with 7 bases identical to TRBD1. Germline V CDR1 and CDR2: MDHEN, SYDVKM. V shed 5 bases, J shed 3 bases, and the junction held 3 bases outside the gene matches. This CDR3 comprises 13 residues. The CDR3 spells CASSLGGEETQYF. The DNA of the CDR3 is TGTGCCAGCAGTCTAGGGGGCGAAGAGACCCAGTACTTC.